Reported below is one TCR beta chain. The sample originates from a study of blood T cell repertoires in COVID-19. About the study: Sites in the United States, Italy and Spain provided acute and convalescent COVID-19 samples.

Sequenced by immunoSEQ multiplex PCR; TCRdb stores in-frame clones only, minus some. The sample contains 95,000 to 100,000 clones, 85% of which appear only once. Germline V gene lookup returns CDR1 SEHNR and CDR2 FQNEAQ (reference sequence). The CDR3 extends over 14 amino acids. After removal of 2 bases from V and 4 bases from J, the junction contained 3 bases not matched to a gene. Sequenced input: peripheral blood. This chain joins TRBV7-9 and TRBJ1-1; 8 nucleotides agree with TRBD1. This sequence originates from an older woman with active or convalescent COVID-19. The CDR3 DNA is TGTGCCAGCAGCTTAAACAGGGGGGGCACTGAAGCTTTCTTT. It translates to CASSLNRGGTEAFF.